This T cell receptor beta chain was recovered during a study of blood T cell repertoires in COVID-19. Looking at the study overall: PBMCs, B-cell-depleted T cells, or T cells were the source of the cDNA or gDNA that made up the material.

Only in-frame clones appear in the TCRdb table, and some are missing; sequencing was by immunoSEQ multiplex PCR. The sample holds approximately 210,000 clones, 70% to 90% seen once. This CDR3 contains 16 residues. CDR1 is LNHDA and CDR2 is SQIVND in the germline V gene (reference sequence). V shed 1 base and J 2 bases; nucleotides not matched to a gene: 5. This clone was seen once. The source is a woman between 70 and 85 years old with active or convalescent COVID-19. The chain recombines TRBV19 with TRBJ2-5; 9 bases line up with TRBD2. The specimen sequenced was peripheral blood. In DNA form, the CDR3 reads TGTGCCAGTAGTATAGGGACTAGCGCTTCGCAAGAGACCCAGTACTTC. It codes for CASSIGTSASQETQYF.